The 9 T cell receptor beta chains given below trace back to one sample, sequenced in a study of T cell repertoires in cytomegalovirus infection. TCRdb used MiXCR to reprocess the reads, holding one entry per CDR3 protein. This table has about 500,000 distinct CDR3 sequences, around 35% appearing once. Their antigens are not known. The sample in question was cultured PBMCs, obtained from culture after CMV antigen stimulation. The source is a human donor in good health (CMV status not recorded). Some clones in this sample may be carry-over from other donors' samples.

The genes are TRBV28 and TRBJ2-5; TRBD2 matches 8 bases. The CDR3 runs 14 residues. Looked up from germline, CDR1 is MDHEN and CDR2 is SYDVKM. Germline trimming cut 3 bases from V and 5 bases from J; bases unmatched to any gene: 5. The CDR3 protein is CASSLREVMETQYF. CDR3 coding DNA: TGTGCCAGCAGTTTGCGGGAGGTGATGGAGACCCAGTACTTC.

The chain has TRBV11-2 and TRBJ2-2, with D possibly TRBD2 on 6 matching bases. V was shortened by 5 bases and J by 1 base, with 14 bases between the two germline ends. The V gene's germline CDR1 is SGHAT and CDR2 FQNNGV. This CDR3 spans 16 amino acids. The CDR3 DNA reads as TGTGCCAGCAGCCTAGGGGAGGTGCTGAACACCGGGGAGCTGTTTTTT. It translates to CASSLGEVLNTGELFF.

The genes are TRBV12-3 or TRBV12-4 and TRBJ1-2; TRBD1 aligns across 7 bases. V lost 5 bases to trimming and J lost 4 bases; unmatched junction nucleotides: 7. The CDR3 spans 14 residues. The CDR3 here is CASSPKEGAYGYTF. The CDR3 coding sequence is TGTGCCAGCAGTCCCAAGGAGGGGGCCTATGGCTACACCTTC.

The chain employs TRBV30 and TRBJ2-3, with 9 bases fitting TRBD2. Germline values: CDR1 GTSNPN, CDR2 SVGIG (reference sequence). Trimming at V came to 2 bases and at J to 4 bases, leaving 10 bases not matched to a gene. The CDR3 is 16 residues long. The CDR3 DNA sequence: TGTGCCTGGAGTCGGGAGGCGGGAGGGCCCCCAGATACGCAGTATTTT. It translates to CAWSREAGGPPDTQYF.

This clonotype was seen a few times. The gene calls are TRBV7-9 and TRBJ2-1; D remains ambiguous. CDR1 is SEHNR, CDR2 FQNEAQ, per germline (reference sequence). V shed 0 bases and J shed 9 bases, with 9 bases lying between them. The CDR3 has 13 amino acids. This CDR3 is CASSLATAPEQFF. In DNA form, the CDR3 reads TGTGCCAGCAGCTTAGCGACGGCCCCTGAGCAGTTCTTC.

The sample holds many counts of this clonotype. The chain recombines TRBV6-1 with TRBJ2-7; 9 positions agree with TRBD1. The V segment lost 7 bases and the J segment 3 bases; nucleotides outside the gene matches: 4. The CDR3 is 13 residues long. Germline V gives CDR1 MNHNS, CDR2 SASEGT. The chain's CDR3 is CASNLGQGYEQYF. The CDR3 coding sequence is TGTGCCAGCAACCTGGGACAGGGCTACGAGCAGTACTTC.

This clonotype appeared a single time. V usage is TRBV2 and J usage is TRBJ2-7; possible D gene TRBD2, 6 bases. Deletions cut 6 bases from V and 1 base from J, with 16 bases between. Per the germline V gene, CDR1 is SNHLY and CDR2 is FYNNEI. The CDR3 contains 15 residues. The DNA for the CDR3 is TGTGCCAGCAGCGCGACCACGACTAGTTCCTACGAGCAGTACTTC. This translates into CASSATTTSSYEQYF. The whole variable domain, remainder taken from reference TRBV2 and TRBJ2-7, is EPEVTQTPSHQVTQMGQEVILRCVPISNHLYFYWYRQILGQKVEFLVSFYNNEISEKSEIFDDQFSVERPDGSNFTLKIRSTKLEDSAMYFCASSATTTSSYEQYFGPGTRLTVT.

This clonotype was seen only a few times. This chain links TRBV28 with TRBJ2-7; maybe TRBD2 (5 bases). The CDR3 length is 13 residues. With 10 bases removed from V and 6 bases from J, the gap between germline ends came to 19 bases. The germline V gene has CDR1 MDHEN and CDR2 SYDVKM. CDR3 residues: CATNIRRGSEQYF. The CDR3 bases are TGTGCCACCAATATACGTCGGGGATCCGAGCAGTACTTC.

V gene TRBV11-2 combines with J gene TRBJ1-1; 8 nucleotides match TRBD1. This CDR3 has 15 residues. Trimming removed 5 bases from V and 5 bases from J; junction bases left unmatched: 10. Germline assignment: CDR1 SGHAT and CDR2 FQNNGV. The CDR3 DNA sequence: TGTGCCAGCAGCCAAACCGGGACAGGCAGGACTGAAGCTTTCTTT. Translation gives CASSQTGTGRTEAFF.